The present T cell receptor beta chain was sequenced within a study of cytomegalovirus exposure and HLA in healthy donors. Regarding this clone: The antigen is undetermined.

Study-wide results and limits: TCR beta sequences reportedly predicted most subjects' HLA-A and HLA-B alleles accurately. Within a later analysis, the majority of CMV-associated TCR beta chains appeared HLA-restricted.

In nominal health when sampled, donors likely had unrecorded immune exposures nonetheless. PCR involved 60 Vbeta and 13 Jbeta primers. Here immunoSEQ multiplex PCR was the method, and the copy in TCRdb shows in-frame clones only, minus some. The profile shows about 65,000 clones, 55% to 65% of them singletons. The germline gives CDR1 SGHRS, CDR2 YFSETQ. This CDR3 region has 12 residues. V was clipped by 3 bases and J by 1 base, with 4 bases between them. The rearrangement joins TRBV5-1 to TRBJ2-5; D unresolved. Sequencing was performed on PBMCs. This clonotype originated in a young man in good health and CMV-seronegative. CDR3 residues: CASSSGQETQYF. CDR3 DNA sequence: TGCGCCAGCAGCTCGGGCCAAGAGACCCAGTACTTC.